The 20 T cell receptor beta chains given below trace back to one sample, sequenced in a study of CD8+CD57+ T cells in acquired aplastic anemia. Patients selected for sequencing had displayed CD8+CD57+ cell expansion by flow cytometry. The TCR beta profiling, which covered VDJ combination and CDR3 sequence, was carried out using genomic DNA as the template. TCRdb passed the reads through MiXCR, listing each CDR3 protein once. The table has about 180,000 distinct CDR3 sequences, roughly 65% seen once. The specimen was sorted CD4+, CD8+, or CD8+CD57+ T cells (not recorded which) from PBMCs. These receptors were obtained from a human donor with aplastic anemia.

This clonotype was detected ten times or more. The J gene is TRBJ1-1, the V gene TRBV19; the D is unclear. Germline V lookup: CDR1 LNHDA, CDR2 SQIVND (reference sequence). V was shortened by 3 bases and J by 0 bases, with 11 bases between the two germline ends. The CDR3 extends over 15 amino acids. Here the CDR3 DNA reads TGTGCCAGTAGTATGGGGAGTTCCATGAACACTGAAGCTTTCTTT. Translating it yields CASSMGSSMNTEAFF.

V gene TRBV7-3 combines with J gene TRBJ2-1, with 11 bases that match TRBD2. Per the germline V gene, CDR1 is SGHTA and CDR2 is FQGTGA. The CDR3 has 15 residues. Trimming cost V 6 bases and J 4 bases; bases outside gene matches: 5. The CDR3 DNA reads as TGTGCCAGCAGGGTTAGCGGGGGGGGTTACAATGAGCAGTTCTTC. It translates to CASRVSGGGYNEQFF.

The chain employs TRBV20-1 and TRBJ1-5; perhaps TRBD1 as D (6 bases). Trimming pared 1 base from V and 7 bases from J, leaving 14 bases between. Per germline, CDR1 DFQATT and CDR2 SNEGSKA (reference sequence). The CDR3 is made up of 14 amino acids. The CDR3 is CSARVGPQGQPQHF. The CDR3 region has the DNA TGCAGTGCTAGAGTCGGCCCCCAGGGGCAGCCCCAGCATTTT.

The V gene is TRBV15, the J gene TRBJ2-5, with TRBD1 matching 8 bases. The CDR3 totals 16 residues. From germline, CDR1 is LNHNV and CDR2 YYDKDF (reference sequence). Germline trimming cut 1 base from V and 5 bases from J; bases unmatched to any gene: 9. The CDR3 here is CATSRGQGAVGETQYF. CDR3 coding DNA: TGTGCCACCAGCAGAGGCCAGGGGGCAGTTGGGGAGACCCAGTACTTC.

CDR3 DNA sequence: TGTGCCAGCAGCCAATGGGACAACTACGAGCAGTACTTC. Translated: CASSQWDNYEQYF. This chain uses TRBV4-2 with TRBJ2-7, with D perhaps TRBD1 (6 bases). This CDR3 comprises 13 residues. Trimming cost V 2 bases and J 3 bases, with 8 bases left between them. The germline gives CDR1 LGHNA, CDR2 YNFKEQ.

Many counts were recorded for this clonotype. This rearrangement joins TRBV20-1 to TRBJ1-1, with D maybe TRBD1 (5 bases). The CDR3 spans 12 residues. Germline V CDR1 and CDR2: DFQATT, SNEGSKA (reference sequence). Between the trimmed V and J ends, which lost 3 bases and 4 bases, there was a span of 9 bases. The CDR3 coding sequence is TGCAGTGCTAGGGATGGGGGCACTGAAGCTTTCTTT. Translation: CSARDGGTEAFF.

This clonotype appeared a single time. The rearrangement uses TRBV13 and TRBJ1-6, with no clear D. Germline loops: CDR1 PRHDT, CDR2 FYEKMQ (reference sequence). This CDR3 has 13 residues. V was shortened by 5 bases and J by 6 bases, with 8 bases between the two germline ends. The CDR3 DNA follows: TGTGCCAGCAGCCCACGGGGTAATTCACCCCTCCACTTT. This sequence encodes CASSPRGNSPLHF. The variable domain in full, completed from reference TRBV13 and TRBJ1-6, reads AAGVIQSPRHLIKEKRETATLKCYPIPRHDTVYWYQQGPGQDPQFLISFYEKMQSDKGSIPDRFSAQQFSDYHSELNMSSLELGDSALYFCASSPRGNSPLHFGNGTRLTVT.

Ten or more counts support this clonotype. The chain employs TRBV6-5 and TRBJ2-3; 7 positions match TRBD2. This CDR3 comprises 17 residues. The V segment lost 5 bases and the J segment 3 bases; nucleotides outside the gene matches: 14. Germline-derived CDR1 and CDR2 are MNHEY and SVGAGI. The chain's CDR3 is CASSPGDRGVWTDTQYF. The CDR3, as DNA: TGTGCCAGCAGTCCCGGGGATCGGGGGGTATGGACAGATACGCAGTATTTT.

The chain combines TRBV14 with TRBJ1-6; D gene ambiguous. CDR1 and CDR2 (germline): SGHDN, FVKESK. This CDR3 spans 13 amino acids. V shed 0 bases and J shed 9 bases, with 6 bases lying between them. The CDR3 DNA is TGTGCCAGCAGCCAAGATGACGGTTCACCCCTCCACTTT. Translated: CASSQDDGSPLHF.

The chain employs TRBV10-3 and TRBJ1-1; D gene uncertain. The germline V gene has CDR1 ENHRY and CDR2 SYGVKD. The CDR3 covers 13 residues. Trimming left V 6 bases short and J 1 base short, with 9 bases between. This chain's CDR3 is CAIRLEGNTEAFF. In nucleotides, the CDR3 is TGTGCCATCAGACTTGAGGGGAACACTGAAGCTTTCTTT.

In its sample, this clonotype was seen many times. The J gene is TRBJ2-4, the V gene TRBV25-1; D call uncertain. V was shortened by 1 base and J by 0 bases, with 13 bases between the two germline ends. Per germline, CDR1 MGHDK and CDR2 SYGVNS. The CDR3 is 17 amino acids. The CDR3 sequence is CASSELIKGIAKNIQYF. As DNA, the CDR3 is TGTGCCAGCAGTGAATTAATTAAGGGAATAGCCAAAAACATTCAGTACTTC. The variable domain in full, with the rest retrieved from reference TRBV25-1 and TRBJ2-4, is EADIYQTPRYLVIGTGKKITLECSQTMGHDKMYWYQQDPGMELHLIHYSYGVNSTEKGDLSSESTVSRIRTEHFPLTLESARPSHTSQYLCASSELIKGIAKNIQYFGAGTRLSVL.

This clonotype was seen once. The chain has TRBV2 and TRBJ2-7; perhaps D is TRBD1 or TRBD2 (5 bases each). CDR1 is SNHLY and CDR2 is FYNNEI in the germline V gene. V dropped 8 bases and J dropped 2 bases, with 16 bases sitting between them. The CDR3 has 14 amino acids. DNA of the CDR3: TGTGCCAGCGGCCTAAGGGGAGACACCTACGAGCAGTACTTC. It specifies CASGLRGDTYEQYF.

Ten or more counts support this clonotype. The chain joins TRBV7-9 to TRBJ1-1, with D possibly being TRBD1 (6 bases). V was trimmed by 5 bases and J by 0 bases, leaving 13 bases between them. CDR3 size: 15 residues. CDR1 is SEHNR, CDR2 FQNEAQ, per germline (reference sequence). In DNA form, the CDR3 reads TGTGCCAGCAGCCCTCGGACAGCGATGAACACTGAAGCTTTCTTT. Protein sequence: CASSPRTAMNTEAFF.

V gene TRBV10-3 combines with J gene TRBJ1-2, with 7 bases aligning to TRBD1. Trimming at V came to 6 bases and at J to 5 bases, leaving 6 bases not matched to a gene. The CDR3 is made up of 13 amino acids. Germline V gene lookup returns CDR1 ENHRY and CDR2 SYGVKD. This chain's CDR3 is CAIRDQGEYGYTF. In DNA, the CDR3 is TGTGCCATCAGAGATCAGGGGGAATATGGCTACACCTTC.

This sequence joins TRBV7-3 and TRBJ2-1, with 9 bases fitting TRBD2. V trimming: 4 bases; J trimming: 4 bases; junction bases outside the gene matches: 8. The CDR3 is 16 residues long. The germline V gene encodes CDR1 SGHTA and CDR2 FQGTGA. The CDR3 protein is CASSSGGGASYNEQFF. DNA of the CDR3: TGTGCCAGCAGCTCCGGCGGGGGGGCTTCTTACAATGAGCAGTTCTTC.

The CDR3 nucleotides read TGTGCCAGCAGCTTCGTGGGGAAAGGCAATCAGCCCCAGCATTTT. Translation gives CASSFVGKGNQPQHF. The chain combines TRBV7-9 with TRBJ1-5; no clear D. Germline CDR1 reads SEHNR; CDR2 reads FQNEAQ (reference sequence). V lost 3 bases, J lost 2 bases, and 11 bases lay in between. The CDR3 has 15 residues.

The CDR3 nucleotides are TGTGCCAGCAGTTTCACTAGCGGGTCACTCAATGAGCAGTTCTTC. Translation gives CASSFTSGSLNEQFF. J is TRBJ2-1 and V is TRBV12-3 or TRBV12-4; TRBD2 agrees at 9 bases. This CDR3 comprises 15 residues. J was trimmed by 6 bases and V by 3 bases; bases with no gene match: 6.

This clonotype was observed a single time. CDR3 nucleotides: TGTGCCAGCAGTCCCCAGACAGGGTCTTATGAAAAACTGTTTTTT. Encoded protein: CASSPQTGSYEKLFF. V and J are TRBV2 and TRBJ1-4; TRBD1 matches 7 bases. After removal of 5 bases from V and 6 bases from J, the junction contained 9 bases not matched to a gene. CDR1 and CDR2 from the germline V gene are SNHLY and FYNNEI. The length of the CDR3 is 15 residues.

The chain joins TRBV29-1 to TRBJ2-7; 7 nucleotides agree with TRBD1. The CDR3 extends over 12 amino acids. J lost 2 bases, V lost 6 bases, and 4 bases had no gene match. The germline V gene encodes CDR1 SQVTM and CDR2 ANQGSEA. CDR3 sequence reads: CSVRTGPYEQYF. For the CDR3, the DNA is TGCAGCGTAAGGACAGGCCCCTACGAGCAGTACTTC.

A note on this clonotype: Given a much more abundant clone one base away, this may be a read error. The CDR3 carries no conserved terminal phenylalanine or tryptophan, so it likely arises from a read error. The chain couples TRBV12-3 or TRBV12-4 to TRBJ2-3, with TRBD2 matching over 14 bases. V was clipped by 2 bases and J by 0 bases; unmatched bases: 13. The CDR3 runs 21 residues. The CDR3 nucleotides read TGTGCCAGCAGTTTATCCGGTGGAGGGGGACTAGCGGGGGCCAGCACAGATACGCAGTATCTT. It yields the protein CASSLSGGGGLAGASTDTQYL.